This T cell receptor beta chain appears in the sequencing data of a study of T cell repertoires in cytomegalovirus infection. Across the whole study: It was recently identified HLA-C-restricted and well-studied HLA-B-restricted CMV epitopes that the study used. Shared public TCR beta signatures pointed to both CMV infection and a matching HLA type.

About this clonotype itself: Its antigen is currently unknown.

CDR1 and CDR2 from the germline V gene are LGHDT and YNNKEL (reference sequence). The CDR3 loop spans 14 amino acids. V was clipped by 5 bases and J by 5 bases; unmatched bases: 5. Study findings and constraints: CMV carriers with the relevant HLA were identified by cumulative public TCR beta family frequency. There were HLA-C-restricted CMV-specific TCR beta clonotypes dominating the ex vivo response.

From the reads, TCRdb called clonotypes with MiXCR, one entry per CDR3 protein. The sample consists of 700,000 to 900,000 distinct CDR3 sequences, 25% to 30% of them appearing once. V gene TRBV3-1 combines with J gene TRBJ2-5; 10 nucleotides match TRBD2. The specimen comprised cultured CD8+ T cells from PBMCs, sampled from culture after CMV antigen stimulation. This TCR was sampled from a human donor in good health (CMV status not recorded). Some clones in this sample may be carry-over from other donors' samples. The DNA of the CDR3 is TGTGCCAGCAGCGACGGGACTAGCGTTGAGACCCAGTACTTC. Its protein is CASSDGTSVETQYF.